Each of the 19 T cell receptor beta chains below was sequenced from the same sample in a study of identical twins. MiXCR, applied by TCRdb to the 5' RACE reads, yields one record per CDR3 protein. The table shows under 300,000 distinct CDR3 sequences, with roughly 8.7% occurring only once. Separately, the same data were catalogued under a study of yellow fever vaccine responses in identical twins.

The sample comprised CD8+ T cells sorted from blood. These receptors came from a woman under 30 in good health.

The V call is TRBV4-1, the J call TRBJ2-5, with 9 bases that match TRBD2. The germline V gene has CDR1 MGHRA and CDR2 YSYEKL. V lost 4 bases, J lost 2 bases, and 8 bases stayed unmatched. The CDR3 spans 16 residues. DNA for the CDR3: TGCGCCAGCAGCCCGGGGACTAGCACCCAACAAGAGACCCAGTACTTC. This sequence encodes CASSPGTSTQQETQYF.

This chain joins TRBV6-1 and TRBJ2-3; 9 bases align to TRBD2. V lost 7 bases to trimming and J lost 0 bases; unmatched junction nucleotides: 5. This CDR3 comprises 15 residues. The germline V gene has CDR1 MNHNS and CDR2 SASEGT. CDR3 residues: CASIMLAGSTDTQYF. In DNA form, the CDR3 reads TGTGCCAGCATCATGCTAGCGGGGAGCACAGATACGCAGTATTTT.

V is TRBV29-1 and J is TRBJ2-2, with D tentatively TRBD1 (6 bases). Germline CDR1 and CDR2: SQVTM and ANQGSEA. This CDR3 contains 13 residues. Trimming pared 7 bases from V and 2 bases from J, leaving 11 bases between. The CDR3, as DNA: TGCAGCGCCGAAGGGGGAAACACCGGGGAGCTGTTTTTT. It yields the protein CSAEGGNTGELFF.

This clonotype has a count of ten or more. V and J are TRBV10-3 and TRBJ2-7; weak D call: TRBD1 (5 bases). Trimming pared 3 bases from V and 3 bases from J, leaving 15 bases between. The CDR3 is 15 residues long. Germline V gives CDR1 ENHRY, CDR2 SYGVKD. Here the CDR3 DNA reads TGTGCCATCAGTGAAAGTAACAGGCCAAACTACGAGCAGTACTTC. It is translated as CAISESNRPNYEQYF.

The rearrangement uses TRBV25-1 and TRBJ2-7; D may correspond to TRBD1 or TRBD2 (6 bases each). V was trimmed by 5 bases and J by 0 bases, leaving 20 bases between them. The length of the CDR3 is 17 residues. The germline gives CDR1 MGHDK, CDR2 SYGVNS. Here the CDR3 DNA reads TGTGCCAGCAGTTCCTTAGGGGGGTCAGGGAGCTCCTACGAGCAGTACTTC. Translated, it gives CASSSLGGSGSSYEQYF.

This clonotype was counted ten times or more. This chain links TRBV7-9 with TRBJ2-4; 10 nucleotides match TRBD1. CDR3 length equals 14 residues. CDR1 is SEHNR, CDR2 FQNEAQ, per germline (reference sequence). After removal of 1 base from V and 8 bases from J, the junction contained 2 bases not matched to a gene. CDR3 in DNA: TGTGCCAGCAGCTTAGGGGACAGGGGTTACATTCAGTACTTC. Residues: CASSLGDRGYIQYF.

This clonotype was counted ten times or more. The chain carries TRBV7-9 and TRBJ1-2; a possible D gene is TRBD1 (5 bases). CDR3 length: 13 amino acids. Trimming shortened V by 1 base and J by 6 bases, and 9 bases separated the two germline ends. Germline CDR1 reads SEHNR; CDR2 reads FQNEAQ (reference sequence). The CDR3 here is CASSLVGTDGYTF. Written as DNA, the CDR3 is TGTGCCAGCAGCTTAGTGGGGACGGATGGCTACACCTTC.

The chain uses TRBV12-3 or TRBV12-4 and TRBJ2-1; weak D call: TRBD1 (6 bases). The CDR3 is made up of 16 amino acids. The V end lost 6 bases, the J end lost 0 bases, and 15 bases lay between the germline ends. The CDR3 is CASRPRDTSSYNEQFF. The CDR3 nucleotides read TGTGCCAGCAGACCCCGGGACACGAGCTCCTACAATGAGCAGTTCTTC.

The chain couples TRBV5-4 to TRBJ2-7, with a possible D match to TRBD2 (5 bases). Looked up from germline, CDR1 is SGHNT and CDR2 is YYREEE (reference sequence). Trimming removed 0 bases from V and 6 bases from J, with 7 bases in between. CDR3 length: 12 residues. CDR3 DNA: TGTGCCAGCAGCTTGGGAGGGTTCGAGCAGTACTTC. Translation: CASSLGGFEQYF.

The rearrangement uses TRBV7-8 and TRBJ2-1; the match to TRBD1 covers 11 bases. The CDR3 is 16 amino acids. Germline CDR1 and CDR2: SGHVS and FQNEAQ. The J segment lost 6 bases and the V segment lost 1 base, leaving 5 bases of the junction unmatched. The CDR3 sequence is CASSLDIGTGGNEQFF. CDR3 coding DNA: TGTGCCAGCAGCTTAGACATAGGGACAGGGGGCAATGAGCAGTTCTTC.

The CDR3 sequence is CASSLVSLSASGTVIDEQFF. For the CDR3, the DNA is TGTGCCAGCAGCTTAGTTTCCCTCAGCGCTAGCGGGACGGTTATAGATGAGCAGTTCTTC. The chain uses TRBV11-1 and TRBJ2-1; 9 nucleotides align to TRBD2. This CDR3 contains 20 residues. From germline, CDR1 is SGHAT and CDR2 FQDESV (reference sequence). V was clipped by 1 base and J by 8 bases; unmatched bases: 21.

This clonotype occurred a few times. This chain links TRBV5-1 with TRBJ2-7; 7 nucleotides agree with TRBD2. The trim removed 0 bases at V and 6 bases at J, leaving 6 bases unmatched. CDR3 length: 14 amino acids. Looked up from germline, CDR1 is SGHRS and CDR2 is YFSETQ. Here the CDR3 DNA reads TGCGCCAGCAGCTTGGCCGGACTAGAAGGCGAGCAGTACTTC. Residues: CASSLAGLEGEQYF.

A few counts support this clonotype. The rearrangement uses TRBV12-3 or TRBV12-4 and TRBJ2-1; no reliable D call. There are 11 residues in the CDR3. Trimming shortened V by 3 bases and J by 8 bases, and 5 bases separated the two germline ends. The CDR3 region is CASSFFDEQFF. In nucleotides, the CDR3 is TGTGCCAGCAGTTTTTTTGATGAGCAGTTCTTC.

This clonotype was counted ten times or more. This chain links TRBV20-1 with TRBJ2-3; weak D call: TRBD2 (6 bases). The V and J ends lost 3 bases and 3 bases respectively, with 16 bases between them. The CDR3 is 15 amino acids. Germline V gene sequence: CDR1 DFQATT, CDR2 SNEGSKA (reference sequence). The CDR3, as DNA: TGCAGTGCTAGGCCAATAATGAGCGGGACAGATACGCAGTATTTT. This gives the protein CSARPIMSGTDTQYF.

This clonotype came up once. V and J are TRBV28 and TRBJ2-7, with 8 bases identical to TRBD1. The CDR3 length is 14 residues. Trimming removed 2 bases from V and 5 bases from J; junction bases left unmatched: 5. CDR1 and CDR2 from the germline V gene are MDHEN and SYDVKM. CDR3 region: CASSLDRGNDEQYF. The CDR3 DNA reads TGTGCCAGCAGTTTAGACAGGGGTAACGACGAGCAGTACTTC.

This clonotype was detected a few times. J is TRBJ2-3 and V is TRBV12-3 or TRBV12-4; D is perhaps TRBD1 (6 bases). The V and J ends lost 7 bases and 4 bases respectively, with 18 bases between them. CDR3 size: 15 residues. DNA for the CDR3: TGTGCCAGCATCCCCCCGACAGGATCCGCAGATACGCAGTATTTT. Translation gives CASIPPTGSADTQYF.

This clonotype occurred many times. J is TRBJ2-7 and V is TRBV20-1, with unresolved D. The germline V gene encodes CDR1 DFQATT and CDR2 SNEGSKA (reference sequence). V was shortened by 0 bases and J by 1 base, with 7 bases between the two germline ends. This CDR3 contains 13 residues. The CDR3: CSARDRLSYEQYF. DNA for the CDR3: TGCAGTGCTAGAGATCGACTTTCCTACGAGCAGTACTTC.

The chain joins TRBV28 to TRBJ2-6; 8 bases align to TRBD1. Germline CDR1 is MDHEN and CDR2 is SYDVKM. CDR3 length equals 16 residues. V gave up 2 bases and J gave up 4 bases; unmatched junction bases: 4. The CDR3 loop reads CASSLRDRSGANVLTF. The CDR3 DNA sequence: TGTGCCAGCAGTTTACGGGACAGGTCCGGGGCCAACGTCCTGACTTTC. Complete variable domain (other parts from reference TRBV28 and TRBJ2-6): DVKVTQSSRYLVKRTGEKVFLECVQDMDHENMFWYRQDPGLGLRLIYFSYDVKMKEKGDIPEGYSVSREKKERFSLILESASTNQTSMYLCASSLRDRSGANVLTFGAGSRLTVL.

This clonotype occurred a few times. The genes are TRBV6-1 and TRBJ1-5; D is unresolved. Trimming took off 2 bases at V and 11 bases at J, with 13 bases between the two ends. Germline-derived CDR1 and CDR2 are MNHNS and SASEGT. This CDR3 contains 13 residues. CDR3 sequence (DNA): TGTGCCAGCAGTGAACCCCCGGGTTTGACCCAGCATTTT. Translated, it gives CASSEPPGLTQHF.